The 6 T cell receptor beta chains in this list originate from one sample, sequenced in a study of T cell repertoires in cytomegalovirus infection. TCRdb re-derived calls from the reads in MiXCR, one entry per CDR3 protein. The sample lists some 800,000 distinct CDR3 sequences; 32% were seen once. Their antigen targets remain unknown. This sample comprised cultured CD8+ T cells from PBMCs, obtained from culture after CMV antigen stimulation. These receptors were obtained from a human donor in good health (CMV status not recorded). Some clones in this sample may be carry-over from other donors' samples.

This rearrangement joins TRBV7-9 to TRBJ2-2; maybe TRBD2 (6 bases). The CDR3 has 16 amino acids. Germline CDR1 reads SEHNR; CDR2 reads FQNEAQ (reference sequence). V was pared by 6 bases and J by 4 bases, with 18 bases between. CDR3 bases: TGTGCCAGCAGATTTGAAGGGGACTTACTCACCGGGGAGCTGTTTTTT. Protein product: CASRFEGDLLTGELFF.

This clonotype has just a few counts. The V gene is TRBV7-8, the J gene TRBJ1-4, with 9 bases lining up with TRBD1. Trimming at V came to 5 bases and at J to 12 bases, leaving 13 bases not matched to a gene. Germline assignment: CDR1 SGHVS and CDR2 FQNEAQ. The CDR3 loop spans 15 amino acids. The CDR3 nucleotides are TGTGCCAGCAGCCAACTACAGGGGGCCGTCGGGGAACTGTTTTTT. This translates into CASSQLQGAVGELFF.

As regards this clonotype: Relative to the germline gene, one junction end is altered; a read error may explain this. J is TRBJ2-7 and V is TRBV7-8, with 8 bases lining up with TRBD1. CDR3 size: 15 residues. The germline CDR1 and CDR2 sequences are SGHVS and FQNEAQ. CDR3 region: CVSSPLAGGNDEQYF. CDR3 coding DNA: TGTGTCAGCAGCCCCCTCGCAGGGGGCAACGACGAGCAGTACTTC.

The chain recombines TRBV2 with TRBJ2-1; D perhaps matches TRBD1 (6 bases). The CDR3 runs to 12 residues. The V end lost 10 bases, the J end lost 10 bases, and 17 bases lay between the germline ends. Germline V gene sequence: CDR1 SNHLY, CDR2 FYNNEI. The CDR3 coding sequence is TGTGCCACCCAGGCAGGGGTGCTCGAGCAGTTCTTC. It specifies CATQAGVLEQFF.

This clonotype was observed many times. J is TRBJ2-5 and V is TRBV11-2; perhaps TRBD2 as D (6 bases). The CDR3 extends over 14 amino acids. Per germline, CDR1 SGHAT and CDR2 FQNNGV. The ends were cut back, 5 bases at V and 5 bases at J, with 15 bases in the middle. The CDR3 DNA reads TGTGCCAGCAGCCCCAATCTTGGAGGGGAGACCCAGTACTTC. This gives the protein CASSPNLGGETQYF.

This clonotype was seen only a few times. The CDR3, as DNA: TGTGCCAGTAGCGCGGGCAGGGGATACGAGCAGTACTTC. Translating gives CASSAGRGYEQYF. The rearrangement joins TRBV19 to TRBJ2-7, with a weak D call TRBD1 (6 bases). With 6 bases removed from V and 4 bases from J, the gap between germline ends came to 13 bases. The CDR3 is made up of 13 amino acids. Germline CDR1 and CDR2: LNHDA and SQIVND (reference sequence).